This T cell receptor beta chain originates from a study of Graves' ophthalmopathy and Graves' hyperthyroidism. Whole-study results and caveats: Thyroid clonotypes that were expanded above 0.001 frequency mostly also appeared in blood.

Ten or more counts support this clonotype. Its target is not known. Other autoimmune diseases, uncontrolled infections, pregnancy or lactation led to the exclusion of patients. PBMCs stemmed from over 8 ml of fresh peripheral blood. From RNA, the CDR3 regions of TCR beta chains were amplified and sequenced. Second-round multiplex PCR followed a first-round RT-PCR using HTBI primers. TCRdb ran MiXCR on the multiplex PCR reads and lists one entry per CDR3 protein. This sample yields over 150,000 distinct CDR3 sequences, of which about 40% are seen a single time; approximately 6.3% belongs to the top ten. CDR1 and CDR2 (germline): DFQATT, SNEGSKA (reference sequence). The V and J ends lost 1 base and 2 bases respectively, with 7 bases between them. The length of the CDR3 is 13 residues.

Sample: peripheral blood. V usage is TRBV20-1 and J usage is TRBJ2-3; D is unclear. This receptor was taken from a woman aged 35 to 49 with Graves' ophthalmopathy. CDR3 in DNA: TGCAGTGCTAGAGTAGAATACACAGATACGCAGTATTTT. Encoded protein: CSARVEYTDTQYF.